This T cell receptor (beta chain) was captured by sequencing in a study of T cell responses to AZD1222 COVID-19 vaccine. Sequencing used immunoSEQ multiplex PCR; TCRdb keeps in-frame clones, though not all of them. The sample has around 83,000 clones; more than 75% are singletons. This CDR3 contains 13 residues. The germline CDR1 and CDR2 sequences are SGHVS and FQNEAQ. Trimming left V 5 bases short and J 4 bases short, with 11 bases between. The receptor was isolated from an adult in good health. Sequencing was performed on peripheral blood, taken on day 0 of AZD1222 vaccination. The V call is TRBV7-8, the J call TRBJ1-1; a possible D gene is TRBD1 (5 bases). DNA of the CDR3: TGTGCCAGCAGCCCCGGACACAGCACTGAAGCTTTCTTT. It encodes CASSPGHSTEAFF. Full variable domain (remainder filled in from reference TRBV7-8 and TRBJ1-1): GAGVSQSPRYKVAKRGQDVALRCDPISGHVSLFWYQQALGQGPEFLTYFQNEAQLDKSGLPSDRFFAERPEGSVSTLKIQRTQQEDSAVYLCASSPGHSTEAFFGQGTRLTVV.